This T cell receptor (beta chain) was sequenced during a study of technical replicates of blood from a handful of donors. Repertoires were generated with immunoSEQ multiplex PCR, while TCRdb's copy carries only in-frame clones and drops some. The sample gives tens of thousands of clones, just under 95% of which show up once; 0.25% is in the top ten. Per germline, CDR1 SGHRS and CDR2 YFSETQ. Trimming shortened V by 4 bases and J by 10 bases, and 18 bases separated the two germline ends. The CDR3 runs 15 residues. This sequence was found in a human donor in good health. The material sequenced was T cells isolated from PBMCs. The chain joins TRBV5-1 to TRBJ1-6; the D is unclear. CDR3 sequence reads: CASSVGQAVASPLHF. CDR3 nucleotide sequence: TGCGCCAGCAGCGTGGGTCAGGCCGTCGCGTCACCCCTCCACTTT.